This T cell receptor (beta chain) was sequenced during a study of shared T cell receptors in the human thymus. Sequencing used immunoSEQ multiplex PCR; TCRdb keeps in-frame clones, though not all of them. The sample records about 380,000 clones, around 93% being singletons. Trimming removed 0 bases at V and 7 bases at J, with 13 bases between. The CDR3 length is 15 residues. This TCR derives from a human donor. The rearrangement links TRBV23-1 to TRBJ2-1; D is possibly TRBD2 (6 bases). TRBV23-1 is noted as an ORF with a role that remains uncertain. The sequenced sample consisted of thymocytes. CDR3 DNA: TGCGCCAGCAGTCAATCGGGCAGGGAGGAAAATGAGCAGTTCTTC. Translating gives CASSQSGREENEQFF.